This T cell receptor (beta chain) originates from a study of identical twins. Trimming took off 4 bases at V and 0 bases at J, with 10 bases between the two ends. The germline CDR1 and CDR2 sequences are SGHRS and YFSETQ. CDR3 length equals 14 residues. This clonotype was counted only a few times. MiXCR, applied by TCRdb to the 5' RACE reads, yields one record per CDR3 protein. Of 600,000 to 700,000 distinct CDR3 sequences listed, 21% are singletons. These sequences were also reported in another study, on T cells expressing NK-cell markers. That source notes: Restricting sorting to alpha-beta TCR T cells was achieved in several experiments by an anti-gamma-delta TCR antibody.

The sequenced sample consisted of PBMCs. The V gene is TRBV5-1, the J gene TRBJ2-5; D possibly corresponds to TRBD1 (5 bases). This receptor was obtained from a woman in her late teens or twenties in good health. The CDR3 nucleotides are TGCGCCAGCAGCCACGGACAAAACCAAGAGACCCAGTACTTC. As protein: CASSHGQNQETQYF.